This T cell receptor (beta chain) derives from a study of lymphopenia after photon versus proton radiotherapy. A remark on this clone: The antigen is unknown.

Findings and caveats of the study: Larger post-nadir TCR diversity loss correlated inversely with survival in deceased patients. Survival link was tested only in deceased patients; proton benefit remains a possibility. Oligoclonal CD8+ Temra expansion after nadir drove photon patients' diversity drop. Under photons, naive T cells and diversity fell while effector/memory populations rose.

Sequencing was performed with immunoSEQ multiplex PCR; in TCRdb, only in-frame clones are kept and a portion is missing. This table holds 25,000 to 35,000 clones, approximately 95% found once. This clonotype was obtained from a woman in her forties or fifties with cholangiocarcinoma. Material: peripheral blood, obtained from a patient treated with photon-based radiotherapy.

CDR3 in amino acids: CASSLTSGGSYNEQFF. The CDR3 bases are TGTGCCAGCAGCCTGACTAGCGGGGGATCCTACAATGAGCAGTTCTTC. The rearrangement uses TRBV7-2 and TRBJ2-1; 12 bases fit TRBD2. Germline V CDR1 and CDR2: SGHTA, FQGNSA. The CDR3 has 16 residues. The ends lost 5 bases at V and 1 base at J; junction bases unmatched: 3. Full variable domain (outside the CDR3, taken from reference TRBV7-2 and TRBJ2-1): GAGVSQSPSNKVTEKGKDVELRCDPISGHTALYWYRQSLGQGLEFLIYFQGNSAPDKSGLPSDRFSAERTGGSVSTLTIQRTQQEDSAVYLCASSLTSGGSYNEQFFGPGTRLTVL.